These 23 T cell receptor beta chains were sequenced from one sample in a study of blood T cells in healthy people across ages. For the second PCR, which ran for 7 to 11 cycles, a sample-barcoded 5' primer and a J-beta primer mix were used. TCRdb processed the 5' RACE reads anew with MiXCR; each CDR3 protein has one entry. In the table there are 780,000 or so distinct CDR3 sequences, more than 55% of which are singletons. Sequencing was done on a sample of blood. The source is a man in his forties or fifties in good health.

This chain links TRBV4-3 with TRBJ2-5; TRBD1 matches 7 bases. The ends lost 0 bases at V and 11 bases at J; junction bases unmatched: 15. Germline V CDR1 and CDR2: LGHNA, YSLEER. The CDR3 contains 16 residues. CDR3 DNA: TGCGCCAGCAGCCAAGAACAGGGGAATGGGGACAATGAGCAGTACTTC. Amino acids: CASSQEQGNGDNEQYF.

This clonotype was counted a few times. The J gene is TRBJ1-4, the V gene TRBV3-1; D is unclear. Trimming took 0 bases from V and 8 from J, leaving 19 bases between them. Germline CDR1 is LGHDT and CDR2 is YNNKEL (reference sequence). The CDR3 spans 17 residues. The CDR3 loop reads CASSQDNRGQDREKLFF. The CDR3, as DNA: TGTGCCAGCAGCCAAGATAATCGGGGTCAGGATAGGGAAAAACTGTTTTTT.

This clonotype was seen just once. The chain links TRBV2 to TRBJ2-1; D may be TRBD2 (5 bases). Germline values: CDR1 SNHLY, CDR2 FYNNEI. The ends were cut back, 5 bases at V and 0 bases at J, with 14 bases in the middle. The CDR3 loop spans 16 amino acids. CDR3 protein: CASSISAESSYNEQFF. The CDR3 DNA reads as TGTGCCAGCAGTATTAGCGCGGAGAGCTCCTACAATGAGCAGTTCTTC.

This clonotype was picked up a small number of times. The rearrangement joins TRBV10-3 to TRBJ2-4; 9 bases are shared with TRBD2. The tail of the sequence fits TRBJ2-7 better, so the J call may be wrong. This CDR3 is 13 amino acids long. CDR1 ENHRY and CDR2 SYGVKD come from the germline V gene. The CDR3 region is CAISLAGAGEQYF. The CDR3 DNA reads as TGTGCCATCAGTTTAGCGGGAGCGGGCGAGCAGTACTTC.

This clonotype was detected only a few times. This sequence joins TRBV20-1 and TRBJ2-1; D is ambiguous. The length of the CDR3 is 12 residues. Germline CDR1 reads DFQATT; CDR2 reads SNEGSKA (reference sequence). Trimming cost V 7 bases and J 0 bases, with 7 bases left between them. This CDR3 reads CSVRSSYNEQFF. The CDR3 DNA is TGCAGTGTCCGGAGCTCCTACAATGAGCAGTTCTTC.

This sequence joins TRBV20-1 and TRBJ2-7, with D perhaps matching TRBD2 (5 bases). CDR3 length equals 15 residues. V lost 5 bases to trimming and J lost 0 bases, with 17 bases between them. Germline V CDR1 and CDR2: DFQATT, SNEGSKA (reference sequence). This CDR3 is CSAPSRTGSSYEQYF. The CDR3 DNA follows: TGCAGTGCTCCATCCCGGACGGGAAGCTCCTACGAGCAGTACTTC.

V gene TRBV24-1 combines with J gene TRBJ2-1; 7 positions agree with TRBD2. Trimming cost V 1 base and J 3 bases; bases outside gene matches: 5. The CDR3 length is 16 residues. Germline loops: CDR1 KGHDR, CDR2 SFDVKD. The CDR3 DNA sequence: TGTGCCACCAGTGATTTAGCGGGAAGGGGCTACAATGAGCAGTTCTTC. This sequence encodes CATSDLAGRGYNEQFF.

This rearrangement joins TRBV20-1 to TRBJ2-6; no reliable D call. The CDR3 spans 14 residues. Trimming pared 1 base from V and 7 bases from J, leaving 11 bases between. Germline CDR1 is DFQATT and CDR2 is SNEGSKA (reference sequence). CDR3 amino acids: CSARGHKGANVLTF. CDR3 nucleotide sequence: TGCAGTGCTAGAGGGCATAAGGGTGCCAACGTCCTGACTTTC.

The chain couples TRBV9 to TRBJ1-4; D is ambiguous. CDR1 SGDLS and CDR2 YYNGEE come from the germline V gene. V lost 0 bases and J 0 bases, leaving 9 bases between the germline ends. The CDR3 sequence is 16 residues long. This CDR3 is CASSVGATTTNEKLFF. CDR3 in DNA: TGTGCCAGCAGCGTAGGGGCCACAACAACTAATGAAAAACTGTTTTTT.

The chain couples TRBV20-1 to TRBJ2-7; perhaps D is TRBD1 or TRBD2 (5 bases each). Germline V gene data show CDR1 as DFQATT and CDR2 as SNEGSKA (reference sequence). The CDR3 extends over 13 amino acids. Trimming took off 3 bases at V and 7 bases at J, with 16 bases between the two ends. The CDR3 bases are TGCAGTGCTAGGGACTCGGACAACAATGAGCAGTACTTC. It encodes CSARDSDNNEQYF.

The chain recombines TRBV12-3 or TRBV12-4 with TRBJ2-1; 13 nucleotides match TRBD2. The CDR3 covers 16 residues. Unmatched junction bases numbered 6, after V lost 2 bases and J lost 8 bases. CDR3 DNA: TGTGCCAGCAGTTTATTACTAGCGGGAGGGCACGATGAGCAGTTCTTC. Translating it yields CASSLLLAGGHDEQFF.

This clonotype came up a few times. The chain uses TRBV27 and TRBJ2-7; tentatively, D is TRBD2 (6 bases). The CDR3 spans 12 residues. V lost 6 bases and J lost 3, with 9 bases in between. The germline V gene has CDR1 MNHEY and CDR2 SMNVEV (reference sequence). CDR3 sequence: CASRDYFYEQYF. For the CDR3, the DNA is TGTGCCAGCAGGGACTATTTCTACGAGCAGTACTTC.

As to this clonotype: The junction departs from germline at one end; a sequencing error may be responsible. The chain recombines TRBV28 with TRBJ1-1; possible D gene TRBD1, 5 bases. CDR1 is MDHEN, CDR2 SYDVKM, per germline. The CDR3 is 12 amino acids. CDR3 DNA: TGTGAGAGTCAGGACGGACAATTCGAAGCTTACTTT. It is translated as CESQDGQFEAYF.

The chain carries TRBV5-1 and TRBJ2-7; D call uncertain. Germline CDR1 SGHRS, CDR2 YFSETQ. This CDR3 comprises 12 residues. V was pared by 5 bases and J by 3 bases, with 9 bases between. CDR3 residues: CASSEFSYEQYF. The CDR3 nucleotides are TGCGCCAGCAGTGAGTTTAGCTACGAGCAGTACTTC. Looking up the rest from reference TRBV5-1 and TRBJ2-7 gives the full variable domain: KAGVTQTPRYLIKTRGQQVTLSCSPISGHRSVSWYQQTPGQGLQFLFEYFSETQRNKGNFPGRFSGRQFSNSRSEMNVSTLELGDSALYLCASSEFSYEQYFGPGTRLTVT.

The rearrangement uses TRBV12-5 and TRBJ2-7; D may match TRBD1 or TRBD2 (5 bases each). The V gene lost 4 bases and the J gene lost 4 bases, with 20 bases spanning the gap. The CDR3 is 16 residues long. Germline V gene sequence: CDR1 LGHNT, CDR2 FRNRAP. In nucleotides, the CDR3 is TGTGCTAGTGGTTCACCATCCCGGGACGGTCCTTACGAGCAGTACTTC. Amino acids: CASGSPSRDGPYEQYF.

The chain is built from TRBV20-1 and TRBJ2-3; 8 bases line up with TRBD1. Germline V gene sequence: CDR1 DFQATT, CDR2 SNEGSKA (reference sequence). The CDR3 length is 15 residues. Trimming took 0 bases from V and 3 from J; bases not matched to a gene: 5. CDR3 sequence: CSAREGQGRTDTQYF. DNA for the CDR3: TGCAGTGCTAGAGAAGGACAGGGTCGTACAGATACGCAGTATTTT.

The chain uses TRBV28 and TRBJ2-7; D uncertain. The CDR3 is made up of 14 amino acids. CDR1 and CDR2 (germline): MDHEN, SYDVKM. The V end was cut by 9 bases, the J end by 2 bases, with 17 bases between. CDR3 in DNA: TGTGCCAGTACCTCGCCCGACGCTACCTACGAGCAGTACTTC. It is translated as CASTSPDATYEQYF.

The sample holds a few counts of this clonotype. CDR3 in DNA: TGTGCCAGCAGTGAAGATACGCTCACTGAAGCTTTCTTT. This codes for CASSEDTLTEAFF. The V and J genes are TRBV2 and TRBJ1-1; D is ambiguous. The CDR3 totals 13 residues. Trimming cost V 1 base and J 4 bases, with 7 bases left between them. The germline V gene has CDR1 SNHLY and CDR2 FYNNEI.

This clonotype was observed a handful of times. The chain has TRBV5-1 and TRBJ2-7, with 13 nucleotides matching TRBD2. Germline trimming cut 2 bases from V and 7 bases from J; bases unmatched to any gene: 6. The V gene's germline CDR1 is SGHRS and CDR2 YFSETQ. The CDR3 sequence is 15 residues long. CDR3 coding DNA: TGCGCCAGCAGCTTACTAGCGGGGGGGCAGAATGAGCAGTACTTC. Protein product: CASSLLAGGQNEQYF.

The J gene is TRBJ2-7, the V gene TRBV2; D uncertain. The DNA end is a closer match to TRBJ2-5, so the J assignment may be wrong. This CDR3 is built from 11 residues. The germline CDR1 and CDR2 sequences are SNHLY and FYNNEI. DNA of the CDR3: TGTGCCAGCAGTGGGGTCGGGACCCAGTACTTC. It translates to CASSGVGTQYF.

The chain links TRBV29-1 to TRBJ1-2; TRBD1 matches at 7 bases. CDR1 is SQVTM and CDR2 is ANQGSEA in the germline V gene. The ends lost 3 bases at V and 3 bases at J; junction bases unmatched: 10. This CDR3 region has 15 residues. The CDR3 spells CSVDGTADTDYGYTF. The CDR3 nucleotides read TGCAGCGTTGATGGGACAGCCGATACTGACTATGGCTACACCTTC.

The V call is TRBV5-6, the J call TRBJ2-5; 11 bases match TRBD1. The J call could be wrong; TRBJ2-7 is a better fit for the DNA end. Per germline, CDR1 SGHDT and CDR2 YYEEEE. The CDR3 length is 15 residues. CDR3 nucleotide sequence: TGTGCCAGCAGCTTGTGGACAGGGGGCTTCTACGAGCAGTACTTC. It yields the protein CASSLWTGGFYEQYF.

In this sample, this clonotype turned up once. The V gene is TRBV7-2, the J gene TRBJ2-2; D gene unclear. This CDR3 contains 13 residues. V lost 2 bases and J 4 bases, leaving 5 bases between the germline ends. Germline CDR1 is SGHTA and CDR2 is FQGNSA. The CDR3 DNA sequence: TGTGCCAGCAGCTTAATAGTCACCGGGGAGCTGTTTTTT. Amino acids: CASSLIVTGELFF. Complete variable domain (other parts from reference TRBV7-2 and TRBJ2-2): GAGVSQSPSNKVTEKGKDVELRCDPISGHTALYWYRQSLGQGLEFLIYFQGNSAPDKSGLPSDRFSAERTGGSVSTLTIQRTQQEDSAVYLCASSLIVTGELFFGEGSRLTVL.